This T cell receptor beta chain came from a study of blood T cell repertoires in COVID-19. Sequencing was performed with immunoSEQ multiplex PCR; in TCRdb, only in-frame clones are kept and a portion is missing. The sample includes around 130,000 clones, about 80% seen only once; the top ten take less than 15%. The receptor was isolated from a woman aged 55-75 years with acute or convalescent COVID-19. Material for sequencing was peripheral blood.

As DNA, the CDR3 is TGTGCCAGTAGTATAAAGGGGGCCCGTCAGGGCTACACCTTC. The encoded protein is CASSIKGARQGYTF. The chain employs TRBV19 and TRBJ1-2; 7 bases align to TRBD1. Losses at the gene ends were 2 bases for V and 8 bases for J; bases not matched to a gene: 8. Germline lookup yields CDR1 LNHDA and CDR2 SQIVND (reference sequence). CDR3 size: 14 residues.